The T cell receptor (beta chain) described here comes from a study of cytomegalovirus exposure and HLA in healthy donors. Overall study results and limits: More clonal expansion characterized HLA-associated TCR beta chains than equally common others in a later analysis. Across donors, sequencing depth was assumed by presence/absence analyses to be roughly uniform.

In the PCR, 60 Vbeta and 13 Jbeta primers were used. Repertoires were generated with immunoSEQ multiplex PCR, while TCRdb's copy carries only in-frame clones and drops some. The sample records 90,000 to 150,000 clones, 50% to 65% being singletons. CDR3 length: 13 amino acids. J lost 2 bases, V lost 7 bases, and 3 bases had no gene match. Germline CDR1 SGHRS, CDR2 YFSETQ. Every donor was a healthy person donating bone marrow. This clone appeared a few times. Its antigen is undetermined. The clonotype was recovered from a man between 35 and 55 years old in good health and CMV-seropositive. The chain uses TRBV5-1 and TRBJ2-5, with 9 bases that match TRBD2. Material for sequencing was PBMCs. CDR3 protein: CASHSGGQETQYF. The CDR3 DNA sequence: TGCGCCAGCCATAGCGGGGGACAAGAGACCCAGTACTTC.